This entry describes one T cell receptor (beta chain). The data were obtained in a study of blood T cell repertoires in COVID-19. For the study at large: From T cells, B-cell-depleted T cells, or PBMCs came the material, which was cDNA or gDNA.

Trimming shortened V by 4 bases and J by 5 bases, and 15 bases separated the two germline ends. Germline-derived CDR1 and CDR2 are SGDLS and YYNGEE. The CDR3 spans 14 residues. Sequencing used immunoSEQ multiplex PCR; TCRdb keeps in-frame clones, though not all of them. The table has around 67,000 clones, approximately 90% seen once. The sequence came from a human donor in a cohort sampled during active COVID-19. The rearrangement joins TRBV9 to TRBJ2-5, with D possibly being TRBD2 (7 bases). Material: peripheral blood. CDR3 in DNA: TGTGCCAGCAGCCCTGCGGGGGCGGAGGAGACCCAGTACTTC. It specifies CASSPAGAEETQYF.